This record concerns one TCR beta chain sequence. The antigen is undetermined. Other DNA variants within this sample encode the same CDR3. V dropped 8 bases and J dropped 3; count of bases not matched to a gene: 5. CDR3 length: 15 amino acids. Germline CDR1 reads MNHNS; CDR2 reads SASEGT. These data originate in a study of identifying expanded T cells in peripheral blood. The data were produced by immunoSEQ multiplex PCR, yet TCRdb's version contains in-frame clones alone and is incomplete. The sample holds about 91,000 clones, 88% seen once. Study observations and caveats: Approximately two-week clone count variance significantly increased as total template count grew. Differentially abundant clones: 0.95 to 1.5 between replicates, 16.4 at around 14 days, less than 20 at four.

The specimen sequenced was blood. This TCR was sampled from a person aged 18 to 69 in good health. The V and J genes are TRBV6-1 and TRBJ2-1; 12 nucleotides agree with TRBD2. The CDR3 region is CASSELAGGYNEQFF. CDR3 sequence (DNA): TGTGCCAGCTCTGAACTAGCGGGAGGCTACAATGAGCAGTTCTTC.